This passage covers 9 T cell receptor beta chains from one sample sequenced in a study of T-cell memory formation after mild COVID-19. TCRdb fed the 5' RACE reads into MiXCR, producing one record per CDR3 protein. The sample yields fewer than 250,000 distinct CDR3 sequences, roughly 27% seen once. Sequenced material: PBMCs or a T cell subset sorted from them (not recorded which). The receptors come from an adult woman who had mild COVID-19 (a few samples of this study predate the infection). Cell type and time point are not known.

This clonotype was found a few times. This chain uses TRBV21-1 with TRBJ2-5; the table's D call, TRBD1, was not checked against the DNA. TRBV21-1 is an annotated pseudogene. This CDR3 spans 14 amino acids. The CDR3 is CASSKQGEEETQYF. The CDR3 bases are TGTGCCAGCAGCAAACAGGGGGAGGAAGAGACCCAGTACTTC.

The chain uses TRBV5-1 and TRBJ2-5; 11 nucleotides line up with TRBD1. The CDR3 has 15 amino acids. Losses at the gene ends were 4 bases for V and 5 bases for J; bases not matched to a gene: 7. The germline CDR1 and CDR2 sequences are SGHRS and YFSETQ. The CDR3 sequence is CASSSGTGGRETQYF. DNA of the CDR3: TGCGCCAGCAGCAGCGGGACAGGGGGAAGGGAGACCCAGTACTTC.

Turning to this clonotype: A read error may produce the germline difference seen at one junction end. The gene calls are TRBV20-1 and TRBJ2-2; D perhaps matches TRBD2 (6 bases). CDR1 is DFQATT, CDR2 SNEGSKA, per germline (reference sequence). CDR3 size: 15 residues. This CDR3 is CSARAARGNTAELFF. The CDR3 coding sequence is TGCAGTGCTAGAGCCGCTCGGGGGAACACCGCGGAGCTGTTTTTT.

The gene calls are TRBV7-9 and TRBJ2-1; D is perhaps TRBD1 or TRBD2 (5 bases each). CDR3 length: 14 residues. V dropped 5 bases and J dropped 0 bases, with 8 bases sitting between them. Germline CDR1 and CDR2: SEHNR and FQNEAQ (reference sequence). CDR3 coding DNA: TGTGCCAGCAGCCCAGGGAGCTCCTACAATGAGCAGTTCTTC. It is translated as CASSPGSSYNEQFF.

The genes are TRBV5-1 and TRBJ2-3; 9 positions agree with TRBD2. There are 16 residues in the CDR3. Germline-derived CDR1 and CDR2 are SGHRS and YFSETQ. V shed 3 bases, J shed 4 bases, and the junction held 9 bases outside the gene matches. CDR3 region: CASSSGVGGGADTQYF. The CDR3 nucleotides are TGCGCCAGCAGCTCCGGCGTGGGCGGGGGGGCAGATACGCAGTATTTT.

This clonotype came up many times. The chain has TRBV20-1 and TRBJ2-2; 9 nucleotides line up with TRBD2. Germline V gene lookup returns CDR1 DFQATT and CDR2 SNEGSKA (reference sequence). V lost 1 base, J lost 1 base, and 10 bases stayed unmatched. This CDR3 spans 18 amino acids. The CDR3 nucleotides read TGCAGTGCTAGAGTTAGCGGGGGCCGAGACTGGAACACCGGGGAGCTGTTTTTT. As protein: CSARVSGGRDWNTGELFF.

This clonotype was seen more than once but under ten times. The chain couples TRBV29-1 to TRBJ2-3, with TRBD2 matching over 9 bases. The CDR3 is 13 amino acids. The trim removed 8 bases at V and 3 bases at J, leaving 6 bases unmatched. The germline CDR1 and CDR2 sequences are SQVTM and ANQGSEA. CDR3 nucleotide sequence: TGCAGCTCTCGTGCGGGAGGGACAGATACGCAGTATTTT. This codes for CSSRAGGTDTQYF.

V and J are TRBV12-3 or TRBV12-4 and TRBJ1-1, with unresolved D. Trimming stripped 3 bases from V and 3 bases from J, with 8 bases between. The CDR3 spans 13 residues. The CDR3 here is CASSFRPDTEAFF. Here the CDR3 DNA reads TGTGCCAGCAGTTTTCGACCAGACACTGAAGCTTTCTTT.

This clonotype was counted once. V usage is TRBV3-1 and J usage is TRBJ2-1; no reliable D call. CDR1 is LGHDT and CDR2 is YNNKEL in the germline V gene (reference sequence). This CDR3 comprises 14 residues. V was pared by 1 base and J by 7 bases, with 11 bases between. The CDR3: CASSQVLQWNEQFF. CDR3 bases: TGTGCCAGCAGCCAAGTCCTGCAGTGGAATGAGCAGTTCTTC.